This TCR beta chain was identified in a study of early T cells in non-severe SARS-CoV-2 infection. Overall study: RNA in bulk from unsorted whole blood was sequenced, and chains were unpaired.

Individual cDNA molecules received unique molecular identifiers. TCRdb recomputed calls from the 5' RACE reads with MiXCR, one row per CDR3 protein. The repertoire consists of about 77,000 distinct CDR3 sequences, with roughly 4.7% occurring once and the leading ten covering roughly 6.6%. Overall study findings and caveats: The matching step, a VDJdb search, favored anti-spike CD8 responses and missed private and CD4 specificities.

Points on this clonotype: Its specificity is not known.

This TCR was sampled from an adult who was a healthcare worker with PCR-confirmed SARS-CoV-2 infection or an uninfected control (not recorded which). The specimen comprised whole blood, sampled at baseline.

The CDR3 protein is CASSLTLAGGSEQYF. CDR3 DNA sequence: TGTGCCAGCAGCCTCACTCTAGCGGGAGGCAGCGAGCAGTACTTC. The rearrangement links TRBV12-3 or TRBV12-4 to TRBJ2-7, with 11 bases identical to TRBD2. The CDR3 has 15 amino acids. The V segment lost 6 bases and the J segment 6 bases; nucleotides outside the gene matches: 10.